Listed below are T cell receptor beta chains from one sample, sequenced in a study of shared clonotypes between healthy human individuals. The table came from immunoSEQ multiplex PCR; TCRdb's copy has only in-frame clones and leaves some out. The data contain about 980,000 clones, around three quarters of them singletons. Specimen: memory CD4+ T cells sorted from blood. All receptors come from a man between 18 and 29 years old in good health. CDR3s include the opening cysteine and the closing phenylalanine or tryptophan. Each record gives: D gene, V gene, clone size, J gene, CDR3 DNA, CDR3 protein. A D gene is named only where the DNA matches it firmly. Only part of the rows carry a size: once, few, many, or a class if the clone is expanded.

TRBD1,TRBV10-2,-,TRBJ2-7,TGCGCCAGCAGTGACCGGGACAGCTGGTGGCAGTACTTC,CASSDRDSWWQYF
TRBD1,TRBV5-1,-,TRBJ1-1,TGCGCCAGCAACGCAGGGGGTGTCAGGAACACTGAAGCTTTCTTT,CASNAGGVRNTEAFF
-,TRBV11-2,-,TRBJ2-1,TGTGCCAGCAGCTTGGAAGCACCACCCCGACTAGGGGGCAATGAGCAGTTCTTC,CASSLEAPPRLGGNEQFF
-,TRBV4-3,-,TRBJ2-5,TGCGCCAGCAACGAAGGAGGTAAAGAGACCCAGTACTTC,CASNEGGKETQYF
TRBD2,TRBV7-6,-,TRBJ2-1,TGTGCCAGCAGCGGCGGGACTAGCGGTGGCAATGAGCAGTTCTTC,CASSGGTSGGNEQFF
-,TRBV30,once,TRBJ2-5,TGTGCCTGCCAGGGACAAGAGACCCAGTACTTC,CACQGQETQYF
-,TRBV18,-,TRBJ1-3,TGTGCCGGCTCACCCGGACAGAATGGAAACACCATATATTTT,CAGSPGQNGNTIYF
TRBD2,TRBV2,-,TRBJ2-4,TGTGCCAGCAGTGCTCTAGCGGGGGGAGCCAAAAACATTCAGTACTTC,CASSALAGGAKNIQYF
TRBD1,TRBV2,-,TRBJ2-4,TGTGCCAGCAGTCCGGGACAGGGGGTCAAAAACATTCAGTACTTC,CASSPGQGVKNIQYF
TRBD1,TRBV11-2,-,TRBJ2-6,TGTGCCAGCAGCCTAATGGGGACAGGGGCTTTCTCTGGGGCCAACGTCCTGACTTTC,CASSLMGTGAFSGANVLTF
-,TRBV30,-,TRBJ2-5,TGTGCCTGGAGATTACTAGGGCGTATTGAAGAGACCCAGTACTTC,CAWRLLGRIEETQYF
-,TRBV10-3,-,TRBJ1-5,TGTGCCATCAAAGGTCAAAAGGACAATCAGCCCCAGCATTTT,CAIKGQKDNQPQHF
TRBD2,TRBV9,-,TRBJ2-1,TGTGCCAGCAGCAAATTAGCGGGGGGAACCTACAATGAGCAGTTCTTC,CASSKLAGGTYNEQFF
-,TRBV25-1,-,TRBJ1-2,TGTGCCAGCAGTGAATCCGGGACTTACTATGGCTACACCTTC,CASSESGTYYGYTF
TRBD1,TRBV28,-,TRBJ1-2,TGTGCCAGCAGTTTGGGGACAGGTTATGGCTACACCTTC,CASSLGTGYGYTF
TRBD1,TRBV6-1,once,TRBJ2-5,TGTGCCAGCAGTGAAGATGGGACAGGGGGCTGGGAGACCCAGTACTTC,CASSEDGTGGWETQYF
-,TRBV20-1,once,TRBJ2-7,TGCAGCAACGGGCCCTACGAGCAGTACTTC,CSNGPYEQYF
-,TRBV18,-,TRBJ2-1,TGTGCCAGCTCACAAACCAATGAGCAGTTCTTC,CASSQTNEQFF
-,TRBV5-4,few,TRBJ1-6,TGTGCCAGCAGCTTTGGGGGCCACTCCTCCTATAATTCACCCCTCCACTTT,CASSFGGHSSYNSPLHF
-,TRBV4-1,-,TRBJ1-5,TGCGCCAGCAGCTCCAGATATGATCAGCCCCAGCATTTT,CASSSRYDQPQHF
TRBD2,TRBV6-1,-,TRBJ2-1,TGTGCCAGCAGTGAATGGACTAGCGGGACCTACAATGAGCAGTTCTTC,CASSEWTSGTYNEQFF
-,TRBV7-2,-,TRBJ2-2,TGTGCCAGCAGCTTCCAAACCCCCCTGGGGACCGGGGAGCTGTTTTTT,CASSFQTPLGTGELFF
TRBD1,TRBV7-2,-,TRBJ2-2,TGTGCCAGCAGCGCACGTAAGGGGGCAACCGGGGAGCTGTTTTTT,CASSARKGATGELFF
-,TRBV9,-,TRBJ2-3,TGTGCCAGCAGCGTAGCTGGCAGGAGCACAGATACGCAGTATTTT,CASSVAGRSTDTQYF
-,TRBV30,-,TRBJ1-1,TGTGCCTGGACGGGGGGGGCTAACACTGAAGCTTTCTTT,CAWTGGANTEAFF
TRBD2,TRBV18,-,TRBJ2-7,TGTGCCAGCTCCCTACGCGGACTAGCGGGAGGCGAGCAGTACTTC,CASSLRGLAGGEQYF
TRBD2,TRBV6-1,-,TRBJ2-2,TGTGCCAGCAGTGGCAGCGGGAGGTCGAACACCGGGGAGCTGTTTTTT,CASSGSGRSNTGELFF
-,TRBV7-7,-,TRBJ2-3,TGTGCTAGCAGCTTAGGTCACGGATATACGCAGTATTTT,CASSLGHGYTQYF
TRBD1,TRBV19,few,TRBJ2-7,TGTGCCAGTAGTATTACAGGGGGTGCCTACGAGCAGTACTTC,CASSITGGAYEQYF
-,TRBV11-2,-,TRBJ1-6,TGTGCCTCATCGGAAAATTCACCCCTCCACTTT,CASSENSPLHF
-,TRBV15,few,TRBJ1-5,TGTGCCACCAGCGGACAGAGCAATCAGCCCCAGCATTTT,CATSGQSNQPQHF
TRBD2,TRBV7-9,-,TRBJ2-5,TGTGCCAGCAGCTTATTTGCGGGGGAAGAGACCCAGTACTTC,CASSLFAGEETQYF
TRBD1,TRBV10-2,few,TRBJ1-6,TGCGCCAGCAGTGAGTCGTGGGACAGGGTCGGGACACCCCTCCACTTT,CASSESWDRVGTPLHF